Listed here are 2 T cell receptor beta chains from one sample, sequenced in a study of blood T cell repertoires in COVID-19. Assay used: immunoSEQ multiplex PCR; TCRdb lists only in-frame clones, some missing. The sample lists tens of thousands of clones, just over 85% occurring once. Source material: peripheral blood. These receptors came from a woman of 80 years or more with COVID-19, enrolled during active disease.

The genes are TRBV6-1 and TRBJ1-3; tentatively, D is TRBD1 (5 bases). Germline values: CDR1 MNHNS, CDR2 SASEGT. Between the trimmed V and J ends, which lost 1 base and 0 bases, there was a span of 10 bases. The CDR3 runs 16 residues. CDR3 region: CASSEGRGRSGNTIYF. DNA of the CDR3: TGTGCCAGCAGTGAAGGAAGGGGCCGCTCTGGAAACACCATATATTTT.

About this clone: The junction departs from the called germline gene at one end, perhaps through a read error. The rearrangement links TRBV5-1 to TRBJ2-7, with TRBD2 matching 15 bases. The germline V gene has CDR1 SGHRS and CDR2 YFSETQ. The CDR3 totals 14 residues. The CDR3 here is CASSSGTSGRHHAF. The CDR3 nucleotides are TGCGCCAGCAGCTCGGGGACTAGCGGGAGGCACCACGCCTTC.